These T cell receptor beta chains were read from a single sample in a study of cytomegalovirus exposure and HLA in healthy donors. Produced via immunoSEQ multiplex PCR; TCRdb's table is partial and in-frame only. This table has more than 85,000 clones, 78% appearing once. What was sequenced was PBMCs. These receptors were collected from a man between 25 and 39 years old in good health and CMV-seronegative. Both conserved end residues are part of each CDR3. The D gene is left open where the match is weak. Size is stated for part of the rows, as once, few or many counts, or as a class when the clone is expanded.

d_call	v_call	clone_size	j_call	cdr3_nt	cdr3_aa
TRBD1	TRBV10-2	NA	TRBJ2-7	TGCGCCAGCAGTGGCCCGACAGGGGGTGACTACGAGCAGTACTTC	CASSGPTGGDYEQYF
TRBD1	TRBV10-3	NA	TRBJ2-5	TGTGCCATCAGTGCAGGGCTGCAGGGGGCGGGAGAGACCCAGTACTTC	CAISAGLQGAGETQYF
NA	TRBV27	NA	TRBJ2-5	TGTGCCAGCAGTTTATGGGGGGTCAAGGAGACCCAGTACTTC	CASSLWGVKETQYF
TRBD2	TRBV6-5	NA	TRBJ2-7	TGTGCCAGCAGTACGAGCGGGAGGGGGGAGAGTAAGCAGTACTTC	CASSTSGRGESKQYF
NA	TRBV19	NA	TRBJ1-2	TGTGCCAGTAGTATCCAGCGCTTAAACTATGGCTACACCTTC	CASSIQRLNYGYTF
TRBD2	TRBV2	NA	TRBJ2-2	TGTGCCAGCAGAAAAGGGGAGGGCACCGGGGAGCTGTTTTTT	CASRKGEGTGELFF
TRBD2	TRBV9	NA	TRBJ2-5	TGTGCCAGCAGCCCCCTTTCTCTAGCGGGGGTAGAGACCCAGTACTTC	CASSPLSLAGVETQYF
NA	TRBV7-9	NA	TRBJ2-7	TGTGCCAGCAGCCTGACTATCGGTGACGAGCAGTACTTC	CASSLTIGDEQYF
TRBD2	TRBV11-2	NA	TRBJ2-1	TGTGCCAGCAGAGAGGGGGCTAGCGGGGTGTACAATGAGCAGTTCTTC	CASREGASGVYNEQFF
TRBD1	TRBV27	NA	TRBJ2-6	TGTGCCAGCAGTATCAGGGGGTATGGGGCCAACGTCCTGACTTTC	CASSIRGYGANVLTF
NA	TRBV7-2	once	TRBJ2-4	TGTGCCAGCAGCTTAGCGCAGGGAGGCGTTCAGTACTTC	CASSLAQGGVQYF
NA	TRBV19	NA	TRBJ1-2	TGTGCCAGTTCTAGGGAGGCCCGAAACTATGGCTACACCTTC	CASSREARNYGYTF
NA	TRBV7-9	NA	TRBJ1-1	TGTGCCAGCAGCTTACCAGGGTGGAGGAACACTGAAGCTTTCTTT	CASSLPGWRNTEAFF
TRBD1	TRBV5-4	few	TRBJ2-1	TGTGCCAGCAGCTTGAGTCAGGGGGCGTACAATGAGCAGTTCTTC	CASSLSQGAYNEQFF
TRBD2	TRBV4-3	NA	TRBJ2-7	TGCGCCAGCAGCCAAGATGTCGTAGGGGGGACTAGTTGCGAGCAGTACTTC	CASSQDVVGGTSCEQYF
NA	TRBV4-3	NA	TRBJ1-2	TGCGCCAGCAGCCAAGATATAGGAGGGGTAGGAGTCACCTTC	CASSQDIGGVGVTF
NA	TRBV5-1	once	TRBJ2-3	TGCGCCAGCAGCTTTTCGATCGGGGATACGCAGTATTTT	CASSFSIGDTQYF
TRBD2	TRBV27	NA	TRBJ2-1	TGTGCCAGCAGTTTATCGTGGACTAGCGGGGACTACAATGAGCAGTTCTTC	CASSLSWTSGDYNEQFF
NA	TRBV28	NA	TRBJ2-2	TGTGCCAGCAGTTTCACAGGGACGAACACCGGGGAGCTGTTTTTT	CASSFTGTNTGELFF
NA	TRBV2	NA	TRBJ1-5	TGTGCCAGCAGGTATAGCAATCAGCCCCAGCATTTT	CASRYSNQPQHF
NA	TRBV20-1	few	TRBJ1-1	TGCAGTGCTAGACGGGACACTGAAGCTTTCTTT	CSARRDTEAFF
NA	TRBV18	NA	TRBJ2-2	TGTGCCAGCTCTTCCGGGACACCCGCGAACACCGGGGAGCTGTTTTTT	CASSSGTPANTGELFF
TRBD1	TRBV11-2	few	TRBJ1-2	TGTGCCAGCAGCTCTGTCCGGGACAGGGTTCCTGGCTACACCTTC	CASSSVRDRVPGYTF
TRBD2	TRBV5-8	NA	TRBJ2-3	TGTGCCAGCAGCCTACTAGCGGGCACAGATACGCAGTATTTT	CASSLLAGTDTQYF
NA	TRBV6-5	NA	TRBJ2-1	TGTGCCAGCAGTTACGTCGGGGGAACTGGGCAGTTCTTC	CASSYVGGTGQFF